The present T cell receptor (beta chain) was sequenced within a study of cytomegalovirus exposure and HLA in healthy donors. This clone was found once. As yet, its antigen is unknown. With 60 Vbeta and 13 Jbeta primers, the PCR was carried out. Some clones are missing from TCRdb's copy, which holds only in-frame ones; the method was immunoSEQ multiplex PCR. The sample records under 200,000 clones, approximately 84% being singletons. Study conclusions and caveats: A previous analysis found most TCR beta V segments productive roughly 90% or roughly 30% of the time. Cytomegalovirus-associated TCR beta chains were listed, numbering some 170. Researchers reportedly found TCR beta sequences accurately predicted most subjects' HLA-A and HLA-B alleles.

The sequenced sample was PBMCs. The source of this sequence is a woman aged 50 to 60 in good health and CMV-seropositive.

The CDR3 region is CASSPRTSGGAADEQFF. The CDR3 DNA is TGCGCCAGCAGTCCTCGGACTAGCGGGGGGGCGGCGGATGAGCAGTTCTTC. The chain links TRBV5-1 to TRBJ2-1, with 15 bases aligning to TRBD2. The trim removed 5 bases at V and 8 bases at J, leaving 11 bases unmatched. This CDR3 spans 17 amino acids. Germline V gene sequence: CDR1 SGHRS, CDR2 YFSETQ.